Presented here are 20 T cell receptor beta chains from one specimen sequenced in a study of neurological immune-mediated disorders. TCRdb reanalysed the 5' RACE reads using MiXCR and keeps one entry per CDR3 protein. The sample has some 16,000 distinct CDR3 sequences; roughly 9% are singletons. Sequenced input: CD8+ T cells from blood. These TCRs come from a man between 45 and 60 years old in good health.

This clonotype has at least ten counts. This chain links TRBV20-1 with TRBJ2-7, with 7 bases that match TRBD1. This CDR3 region has 13 residues. V lost 3 bases and J lost 4; bases outside the gene matches: 6. Germline CDR1 DFQATT, CDR2 SNEGSKA (reference sequence). This CDR3 is CSARTGRGYEQYF. The CDR3 DNA sequence: TGCAGTGCTAGGACAGGGAGAGGATACGAGCAGTACTTC.

There are many counts of this clonotype. V gene TRBV27 combines with J gene TRBJ2-7, with 12 bases aligning to TRBD2. The germline V gene has CDR1 MNHEY and CDR2 SMNVEV (reference sequence). This CDR3 is built from 14 residues. The CDR3 spells CAPPRLAGVGEQYF. As DNA, the CDR3 is TGTGCTCCACCCCGACTAGCGGGAGTAGGTGAGCAGTACTTC.

This clonotype was counted at least ten times. V usage is TRBV5-1 and J usage is TRBJ2-7, with TRBD1 matching 8 bases. The germline V gene encodes CDR1 SGHRS and CDR2 YFSETQ. Trimming removed 4 bases from V and 2 bases from J; junction bases left unmatched: 11. CDR3 length: 16 residues. As DNA, the CDR3 is TGCGCCAGCAGCCCAGACACCGGGACAGGCCCCTACGAGCAGTACTTC. This codes for CASSPDTGTGPYEQYF.

V is TRBV9 and J is TRBJ2-2; possible D gene TRBD1, 6 bases. Germline lookup yields CDR1 SGDLS and CDR2 YYNGEE. The CDR3 spans 16 residues. V lost 4 bases to trimming and J lost 4 bases, with 17 bases between them. CDR3 sequence: CASSLSQGRGTGELFF. CDR3 nucleotides: TGTGCCAGCAGCTTGAGTCAGGGGAGAGGCACCGGGGAGCTGTTTTTT.

This clonotype was detected ten times or more. The gene calls are TRBV20-1 and TRBJ1-3, with D unresolved. Germline V gene sequence: CDR1 DFQATT, CDR2 SNEGSKA (reference sequence). With 0 bases removed from V and 2 bases from J, the gap between germline ends came to 11 bases. The CDR3 is made up of 15 amino acids. The CDR3, as DNA: TGCAGTGCTAGAGATGACGAGGGCCCTGGAAACACCATATATTTT. This encodes CSARDDEGPGNTIYF.

The gene calls are TRBV20-1 and TRBJ2-4; possible D gene TRBD2, 5 bases. CDR1 DFQATT and CDR2 SNEGSKA come from the germline V gene (reference sequence). With 3 bases removed from V and 14 bases from J, the gap between germline ends came to 11 bases. The CDR3 spans 10 residues. The chain's CDR3 is CSASSGFEYF. CDR3 coding DNA: TGCAGTGCTAGTTCGGGATTCGAGTACTTC.

This clonotype was detected ten times or more. The V call is TRBV5-1, the J call TRBJ2-7, with 10 bases that match TRBD1. The V and J ends lost 4 bases and 1 base, in that order; junction bases with no gene match: 5. The length of the CDR3 is 15 residues. In germline, CDR1 is SGHRS, CDR2 YFSETQ. CDR3 loop: CASSPGQGGSYEQYF. In nucleotides, the CDR3 is TGCGCCAGCAGCCCTGGACAGGGGGGGTCCTACGAGCAGTACTTC.

This clonotype has ten or more counts. The chain carries TRBV20-1 and TRBJ1-5, with 7 nucleotides matching TRBD1. V gave up 0 bases and J gave up 0 bases; unmatched junction bases: 2. CDR3 length: 15 amino acids. The germline V gene has CDR1 DFQATT and CDR2 SNEGSKA (reference sequence). CDR3 in amino acids: CSARDGTDSNQPQHF. CDR3 in DNA: TGCAGTGCTAGAGATGGGACAGATAGCAATCAGCCCCAGCATTTT.

The gene calls are TRBV20-1 and TRBJ2-1; either TRBD1 or TRBD2 may supply D (5 bases each). This CDR3 spans 15 amino acids. Germline values: CDR1 DFQATT, CDR2 SNEGSKA (reference sequence). V shed 3 bases and J shed 0 bases, with 12 bases lying between them. The CDR3 DNA follows: TGCAGTGCTAGTTTGTCGGGGCGCTCCTACAATGAGCAGTTCTTC. Translation: CSASLSGRSYNEQFF.

This clonotype has at least ten counts. The J gene is TRBJ1-2, the V gene TRBV5-1, with TRBD1 identical over 7 bases. The CDR3 consists of 15 residues. The germline CDR1 and CDR2 sequences are SGHRS and YFSETQ. V lost 2 bases and J lost 3; bases outside the gene matches: 7. CDR3 residues: CASSFTPGTDYGYTF. The CDR3 DNA reads TGCGCCAGCAGCTTCACGCCTGGGACAGACTATGGCTACACCTTC.

This clonotype was picked up many times. This chain joins TRBV20-1 and TRBJ1-2, with TRBD1 as a possible D gene (5 bases). This CDR3 has 13 residues. The V end was cut by 8 bases, the J end by 2 bases, with 15 bases between. The germline V gene has CDR1 DFQATT and CDR2 SNEGSKA (reference sequence). The chain's CDR3 is CSPTGGENYGYTF. DNA of the CDR3: TGCAGTCCGACGGGGGGGGAGAACTATGGCTACACCTTC.

At least ten counts were recorded for this clonotype. The chain links TRBV2 to TRBJ1-5, with 7 positions matching TRBD1. Germline CDR1 reads SNHLY; CDR2 reads FYNNEI. The CDR3 length is 14 residues. V trimming: 9 bases; J trimming: 0 bases; junction bases outside the gene matches: 5. The CDR3 region is CARGTELSNQPQHF. The DNA for the CDR3 is TGTGCCAGAGGGACAGAGCTTAGCAATCAGCCCCAGCATTTT.

This clonotype showed up many times. A much larger clone differs by one base, so this may be a read error. The V call is TRBV6-5, the J call TRBJ1-2, with D perhaps TRBD1 (5 bases). Germline CDR1 reads MNHEY; CDR2 reads SVGAGI. Trimming stripped 2 bases from V and 8 bases from J, with 15 bases between. The CDR3 runs 14 residues. CDR3 residues: CASSYAGVWEGYTF. In DNA, the CDR3 is TGTGCCAGCAGTTACGCGGGGGTCTGGGAGGGCTACACCTTC.

This clonotype was observed many times. The CDR3 DNA reads TGTGCCAGCAGTTACGGTGAGCGGGAGGTCTCCTACGAGCAGTACTTC. Translation: CASSYGEREVSYEQYF. The rearrangement uses TRBV6-5 and TRBJ2-7; TRBD2 matches 9 bases. Germline V CDR1 and CDR2: MNHEY, SVGAGI. J gave up 0 bases and V 2 bases, and 5 bases lay outside the gene matches. CDR3 size: 16 residues.

This clonotype was counted ten times or more. The V and J genes are TRBV20-1 and TRBJ2-1; D uncertain. The CDR3 runs 16 residues. V was pared by 0 bases and J by 1 base, with 13 bases between. CDR1 is DFQATT and CDR2 is SNEGSKA in the germline V gene (reference sequence). The CDR3 DNA sequence: TGCAGTGCTAGAGATGACGGTGGTATGTCCTACAATGAGCAGTTCTTC. Its translation: CSARDDGGMSYNEQFF.

Many counts were recorded for this clonotype. This rearrangement joins TRBV19 to TRBJ1-2, with D unclear. From germline, CDR1 is LNHDA and CDR2 SQIVND (reference sequence). Between the trimmed V and J ends, which lost 4 bases and 3 bases, there was a span of 15 bases. CDR3 length: 15 residues. The CDR3 loop is CASSSVSTGDYGYTF. The CDR3 nucleotides read TGTGCCAGTAGTAGCGTCTCAACTGGGGACTATGGCTACACCTTC.

At least ten counts were recorded for this clonotype. The chain recombines TRBV20-1 with TRBJ1-2, with 11 bases that match TRBD1. The length of the CDR3 is 16 residues. The V gene's germline CDR1 is DFQATT and CDR2 SNEGSKA (reference sequence). J lost 4 bases, V lost 0 bases, and 7 bases had no gene match. In nucleotides, the CDR3 is TGCAGTGCTAGAGATCCAGGGGACAGGGGGATCTATGGCTACACCTTC. Amino acid sequence: CSARDPGDRGIYGYTF.

This clonotype appeared many times. The chain uses TRBV4-1 and TRBJ2-1; 7 bases align to TRBD2. Germline CDR1 and CDR2: MGHRA and YSYEKL. V gave up 0 bases and J gave up 3 bases; unmatched junction bases: 5. This CDR3 has 16 residues. The CDR3 sequence: CASSQETSGVYNEQFF. The DNA of the CDR3 is TGCGCCAGCAGCCAAGAAACGAGCGGGGTCTACAATGAGCAGTTCTTC.

This clonotype was seen repeatedly, ten times or more. The rearrangement joins TRBV29-1 to TRBJ2-1; the match to TRBD2 covers 9 bases. The V gene end was trimmed by 1 base and the J gene end by 0 bases; junction bases not matched to a gene: 4. The CDR3 spans 16 residues. CDR1 and CDR2 (germline): SQVTM, ANQGSEA. The CDR3 reads CSVEGLAASSYNEQFF. The CDR3 DNA reads as TGCAGCGTTGAAGGACTAGCGGCTAGCTCCTACAATGAGCAGTTCTTC.

This clonotype was counted at least ten times. This sequence joins TRBV5-1 and TRBJ2-7; D might be TRBD1 (6 bases). V lost 4 bases, J lost 2 bases, and 10 bases lay in between. Germline V CDR1 and CDR2: SGHRS, YFSETQ. The CDR3 consists of 13 residues. CDR3 in amino acids: CASSPGTTYEQYF. CDR3 sequence (DNA): TGCGCCAGCAGCCCTGGGACAACCTACGAGCAGTACTTC.